The 23 T cell receptor beta chains presented below share a single source sample, sequenced in a study of a mutant IDH1 vaccine in newly diagnosed glioma. This table comes from immunoSEQ multiplex PCR, and its TCRdb copy is limited to in-frame clones, with some not included. Here the sample spans tens of thousands of clones, approximately 84% being singletons. These TCRs' antigens remain unknown. Time point here: week 11, during vaccination. With topical imiquimod, each dose of the vaccine consisted of 300 ug of mutant IDH1 20-mer peptide. The sample was PBMCs, taken from a glioma patient whose treatment included an IDH1 peptide vaccine. The receptors shown here come from a woman in her forties or fifties with glioma.

The chain joins TRBV2 to TRBJ1-1, with D unresolved. Trimming removed 3 bases from V and 6 bases from J, with 11 bases in between. This CDR3 is 13 amino acids long. Germline CDR1 reads SNHLY; CDR2 reads FYNNEI. CDR3 DNA sequence: TGTGCCAGCAGTGATACAGAACGGGCTGAAGCTTTCTTT. Translating it yields CASSDTERAEAFF.

In its sample, this clone was seen a few times. The chain carries TRBV29-1 and TRBJ2-3; D is possibly TRBD1 (5 bases). V gave up 3 bases and J gave up 5 bases, with 12 bases separating them. The CDR3 length is 13 residues. Germline V gene data show CDR1 as SQVTM and CDR2 as ANQGSEA. The CDR3 nucleotides read TGCAGCGTTGATGCAGGGCCCAGAGATACGCAGTATTTT. Translated: CSVDAGPRDTQYF.

V is TRBV10-3 and J is TRBJ2-7; D might be TRBD2 (5 bases). Germline V CDR1 and CDR2: ENHRY, SYGVKD. The V end was cut by 6 bases, the J end by 3 bases, with 12 bases between. The CDR3 is 13 amino acids. The CDR3 bases are TGTGCCATCAGGGAGGACCGAATCTACGAGCAGTACTTC. Translating gives CAIREDRIYEQYF.

The chain links TRBV5-6 to TRBJ1-1; 8 bases fit TRBD1. There are 15 residues in the CDR3. J lost 1 base, V lost 6 bases, and 8 bases had no gene match. Germline-derived CDR1 and CDR2 are SGHDT and YYEEEE. The CDR3 loop reads CASTSGGTANTEAFF. DNA of the CDR3: TGTGCCAGCACCTCAGGGGGCACGGCGAACACTGAAGCTTTCTTT.

The V gene is TRBV7-2, the J gene TRBJ2-3, with 11 bases matching TRBD2. V trimming: 6 bases; J trimming: 1 base; junction bases outside the gene matches: 6. The germline CDR1 and CDR2 sequences are SGHTA and FQGNSA. The CDR3 sequence is 16 residues long. This CDR3 reads CASSSSSGGRTDTQYF. CDR3 sequence (DNA): TGTGCCAGCAGTTCCTCTAGCGGGGGGCGCACAGATACGCAGTATTTT.

This chain links TRBV19 with TRBJ2-7, with D possibly matching TRBD2 (6 bases). CDR3 length equals 15 residues. V lost 1 base, J lost 1 base, and 11 bases lay in between. Germline CDR1 LNHDA, CDR2 SQIVND (reference sequence). As DNA, the CDR3 is TGTGCCAGTAGTATAGCTGGGGGAGGATCCTACGAGCAGTACTTC. The encoded protein is CASSIAGGGSYEQYF.

This clone appeared once. CDR3 in amino acids: CSARTEETQYF. In DNA form, the CDR3 reads TGCAGCGCCCGGACTGAGGAGACCCAGTACTTC. The genes are TRBV29-1 and TRBJ2-5; D might be TRBD2 (5 bases). Germline CDR1 SQVTM, CDR2 ANQGSEA. Trimming stripped 7 bases from V and 5 bases from J, with 11 bases between. This CDR3 comprises 11 residues. The full variable domain, its missing parts supplied by reference TRBV29-1 and TRBJ2-5, is SAVISQKPSRDICQRGTSLTIQCQVDSQVTMMFWYRQQPGQSLTLIATANQGSEATYESGFVIDKFPISRPNLTFSTLTVSNMSPEDSSIYLCSARTEETQYFGPGTRLLVL.

The chain combines TRBV5-1 with TRBJ1-1; 9 bases fit TRBD1. CDR1 SGHRS and CDR2 YFSETQ come from the germline V gene. V was clipped by 0 bases and J by 8 bases; unmatched bases: 2. The CDR3 is 13 amino acids. The CDR3 DNA is TGCGCCAGCAGCTTGGCGGGACAGGGAGAAGCTTTCTTT. Translation gives CASSLAGQGEAFF.

The chain couples TRBV7-9 to TRBJ2-3; D unclear. Looked up from germline, CDR1 is SEHNR and CDR2 is FQNEAQ (reference sequence). The CDR3 length is 13 residues. Trimming shortened V by 4 bases and J by 3 bases, and 8 bases separated the two germline ends. CDR3 amino acids: CASSSNITDTQYF. CDR3 bases: TGTGCCAGCAGCTCCAACATAACAGATACGCAGTATTTT.

The rearrangement uses TRBV11-2 and TRBJ2-1; perhaps TRBD2 as D (7 bases). V was shortened by 1 base and J by 3 bases, with 10 bases between the two germline ends. Germline values: CDR1 SGHAT, CDR2 FQNNGV. The CDR3 spans 15 residues. The CDR3 loop reads CASSLGGGLYNEQFF. The CDR3 nucleotides read TGTGCCAGCAGCTTAGGCGGGGGCCTCTACAATGAGCAGTTCTTC.

This chain links TRBV6-4 with TRBJ2-1, with D possibly being TRBD1 (6 bases). V dropped 5 bases and J dropped 4 bases, with 9 bases sitting between them. Per the germline V gene, CDR1 is MRHNA and CDR2 is SNTAGT. The CDR3 length is 13 residues. The CDR3 DNA sequence: TGTGCCAGCAGTCCCGGGACATACAATGAGCAGTTCTTC. Its protein product is CASSPGTYNEQFF.

The chain combines TRBV6-1 with TRBJ1-3; D gene uncertain. Trimming cost V 1 base and J 5 bases, with 9 bases left between them. The CDR3 is made up of 14 amino acids. In germline, CDR1 is MNHNS, CDR2 SASEGT. Written as DNA, the CDR3 is TGTGCCAGCAGTGAAGATAGACTCAGAAACACCATATATTTT. As protein: CASSEDRLRNTIYF.

The rearrangement uses TRBV5-1 and TRBJ2-5, with 8 bases fitting TRBD2. CDR3 size: 14 residues. Germline-derived CDR1 and CDR2 are SGHRS and YFSETQ. Trimming removed 2 bases from V and 5 bases from J; junction bases left unmatched: 5. This CDR3 is CASSFQGTSETQYF. The CDR3 DNA is TGCGCCAGCAGCTTCCAGGGGACTAGTGAGACCCAGTACTTC.

This sequence joins TRBV5-4 and TRBJ2-3; D tentatively reads TRBD1 or TRBD2 (5 bases each). From germline, CDR1 is SGHNT and CDR2 YYREEE (reference sequence). The CDR3 has 15 residues. V was trimmed by 0 bases and J by 2 bases, leaving 10 bases between them. The DNA of the CDR3 is TGTGCCAGCAGCTTGGGAGGGGCGTCCACAGATACGCAGTATTTT. It codes for CASSLGGASTDTQYF.

This chain uses TRBV19 with TRBJ1-5; TRBD1 might be the D (5 bases). Deletions cut 1 base from V and 2 bases from J, with 9 bases between. The CDR3 loop spans 15 amino acids. Per the germline V gene, CDR1 is LNHDA and CDR2 is SQIVND (reference sequence). The CDR3 protein is CASSIVGGGNQPQHF. In nucleotides, the CDR3 is TGTGCCAGTAGTATAGTTGGGGGTGGCAATCAGCCCCAGCATTTT. Using reference TRBV19 and TRBJ1-5 for the parts outside the CDR3, the full variable domain is DGGITQSPKYLFRKEGQNVTLSCEQNLNHDAMYWYRQDPGQGLRLIYYSQIVNDFQKGDIAEGYSVSREKKESFPLTVTSAQKNPTAFYLCASSIVGGGNQPQHFGDGTRLSIL.

The V and J genes are TRBV18 and TRBJ2-5; the match to TRBD2 covers 11 bases. With V trimmed by 1 base and J by 4 bases, 2 bases remained unmatched. The germline V gene has CDR1 KGHSH and CDR2 LQKENI. The CDR3 totals 15 residues. CDR3 DNA sequence: TGTGCCAGCTCACCACTAGCGGGGGGGCGAGAGACCCAGTACTTC. Its protein is CASSPLAGGRETQYF.

The chain is built from TRBV12-5 and TRBJ1-5, with TRBD1 matching 7 bases. The length of the CDR3 is 15 residues. V was clipped by 3 bases and J by 2 bases; unmatched bases: 4. CDR1 and CDR2 from the germline V gene are LGHNT and FRNRAP. The CDR3 is CASGLGTGGNQPQHF. In DNA, the CDR3 is TGTGCTAGTGGTTTAGGCACAGGGGGCAATCAGCCCCAGCATTTT.

This chain joins TRBV4-2 and TRBJ2-1; 14 bases are a match to TRBD2. Germline V gene sequence: CDR1 LGHNA, CDR2 YNFKEQ. The CDR3 contains 16 residues. The V segment lost 1 base and the J segment 10 bases; nucleotides outside the gene matches: 6. The CDR3 region has the DNA TGTGCCAGCAGCCAAGGCGGACTAGCGGGGGGCAGGGAGCAGTTCTTC. It translates to CASSQGGLAGGREQFF.

J is TRBJ2-1 and V is TRBV5-1; D is possibly TRBD2 (5 bases). The germline CDR1 and CDR2 sequences are SGHRS and YFSETQ. Trimming left V 3 bases short and J 6 bases short, with 22 bases between. This CDR3 has 17 residues. CDR3 bases: TGCGCCAGCAGCTCGGTTGGACTGCCCAGCGTGGGCAATGAGCAGTTCTTC. This translates into CASSSVGLPSVGNEQFF.

V usage is TRBV28 and J usage is TRBJ1-1; no reliable D call. V was shortened by 8 bases and J by 6 bases, with 13 bases between the two germline ends. CDR1 is MDHEN and CDR2 is SYDVKM in the germline V gene. CDR3 size: 12 residues. The CDR3 bases are TGTGCCAGCTCAAATAAGGTACCTGAAGCTTTCTTT. Protein: CASSNKVPEAFF.

The V gene is TRBV28, the J gene TRBJ1-5; weak D call: TRBD1 (5 bases). The CDR3 covers 15 residues. Deletions cut 6 bases from V and 2 bases from J, with 14 bases between. Germline V gives CDR1 MDHEN, CDR2 SYDVKM. The CDR3, as DNA: TGTGCCAGCAGACGGGGGTTAGATGGCAATCAGCCCCAGCATTTT. Translation: CASRRGLDGNQPQHF. The whole variable domain, remainder taken from reference TRBV28 and TRBJ1-5, is DVKVTQSSRYLVKRTGEKVFLECVQDMDHENMFWYRQDPGLGLRLIYFSYDVKMKEKGDIPEGYSVSREKKERFSLILESASTNQTSMYLCASRRGLDGNQPQHFGDGTRLSIL.

This rearrangement joins TRBV13 to TRBJ1-6; the match to TRBD1 covers 8 bases. Germline-derived CDR1 and CDR2 are PRHDT and FYEKMQ (reference sequence). This CDR3 has 14 amino acids. Unmatched junction bases numbered 4, after V lost 4 bases and J lost 8 bases. The CDR3: CASSSGQGHSPLHF. The CDR3, as DNA: TGTGCCAGCAGCTCTGGACAGGGCCATTCACCCCTCCACTTT.

The chain recombines TRBV10-1 with TRBJ1-3, with a weak D call TRBD1 (5 bases). Trimming left V 6 bases short and J 2 bases short, with 11 bases between. Germline V gene data show CDR1 as WNHNN and CDR2 as SYGVQD (reference sequence). The CDR3 is 14 amino acids. The CDR3 region has the DNA TGCGCCAGCAGCCCGGGACTGCCTGGAAACACCATATATTTT. This gives the protein CASSPGLPGNTIYF.